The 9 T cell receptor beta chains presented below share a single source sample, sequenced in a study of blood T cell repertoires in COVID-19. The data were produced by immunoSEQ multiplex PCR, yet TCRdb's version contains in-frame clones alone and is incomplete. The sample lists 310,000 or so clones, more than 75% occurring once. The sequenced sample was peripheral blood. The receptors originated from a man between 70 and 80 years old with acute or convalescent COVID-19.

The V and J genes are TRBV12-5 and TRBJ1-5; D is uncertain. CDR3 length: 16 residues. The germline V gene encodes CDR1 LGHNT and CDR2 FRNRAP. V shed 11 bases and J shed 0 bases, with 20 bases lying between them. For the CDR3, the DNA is TGTGCTGCGGGCCCGGAGGGCGTCTATAGCAATCAGCCCCAGCATTTT. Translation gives CAAGPEGVYSNQPQHF. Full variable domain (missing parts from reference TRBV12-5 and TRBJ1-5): DARVTQTPRHKVTEMGQEVTMRCQPILGHNTVFWYRQTMMQGLELLAYFRNRAPLDDSGMPKDRFSAEMPDATLATLKIQPSEPRDSAVYFCAAGPEGVYSNQPQHFGDGTRLSIL.

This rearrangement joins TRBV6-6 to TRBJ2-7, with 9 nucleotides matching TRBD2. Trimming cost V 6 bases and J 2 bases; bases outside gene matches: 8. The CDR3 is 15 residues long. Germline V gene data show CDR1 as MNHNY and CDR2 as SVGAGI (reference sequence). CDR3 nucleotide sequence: TGTGCCAGCAGCTCTTTTGCGGGAGGGCCCTACGAGCAGTACTTC. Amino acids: CASSSFAGGPYEQYF.

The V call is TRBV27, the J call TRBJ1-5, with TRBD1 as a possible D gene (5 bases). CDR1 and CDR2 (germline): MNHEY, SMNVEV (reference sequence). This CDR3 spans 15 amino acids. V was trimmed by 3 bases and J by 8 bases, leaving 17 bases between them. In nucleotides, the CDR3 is TGTGCCAGCAGTTTCTCTCAGGGAAATAAGGAGCCCCAGCATTTT. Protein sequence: CASSFSQGNKEPQHF.

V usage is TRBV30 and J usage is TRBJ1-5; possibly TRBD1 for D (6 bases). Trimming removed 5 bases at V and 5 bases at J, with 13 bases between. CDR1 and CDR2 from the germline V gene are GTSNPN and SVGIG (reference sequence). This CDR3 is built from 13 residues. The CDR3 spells CAWAKGGDQPQHF. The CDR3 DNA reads TGTGCCTGGGCGAAGGGGGGGGATCAGCCCCAGCATTTT. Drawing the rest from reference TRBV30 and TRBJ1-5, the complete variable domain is SQTIHQWPATLVQPVGSPLSLECTVEGTSNPNLYWYRQAAGRGLQLLFYSVGIGQISSEVPQNLSASRPQDRQFILSSKKLLLSDSGFYLCAWAKGGDQPQHFGDGTRLSIL.

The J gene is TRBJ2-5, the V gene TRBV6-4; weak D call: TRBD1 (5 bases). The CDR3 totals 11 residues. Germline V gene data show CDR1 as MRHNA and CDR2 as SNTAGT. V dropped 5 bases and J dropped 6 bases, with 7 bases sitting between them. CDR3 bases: TGTGCCAGCAGTATGGGGCAGACCCAGTACTTC. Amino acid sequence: CASSMGQTQYF.

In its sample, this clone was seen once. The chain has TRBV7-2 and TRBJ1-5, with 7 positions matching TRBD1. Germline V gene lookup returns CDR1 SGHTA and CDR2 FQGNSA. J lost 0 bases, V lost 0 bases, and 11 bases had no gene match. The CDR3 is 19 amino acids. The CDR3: CASSLASSGTAYSNQPQHF. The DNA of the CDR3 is TGTGCCAGCAGCTTAGCTTCCTCCGGGACAGCTTATAGCAATCAGCCCCAGCATTTT. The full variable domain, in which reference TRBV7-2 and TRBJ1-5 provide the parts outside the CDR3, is GAGVSQSPSNKVTEKGKDVELRCDPISGHTALYWYRQSLGQGLEFLIYFQGNSAPDKSGLPSDRFSAERTGGSVSTLTIQRTQQEDSAVYLCASSLASSGTAYSNQPQHFGDGTRLSIL.

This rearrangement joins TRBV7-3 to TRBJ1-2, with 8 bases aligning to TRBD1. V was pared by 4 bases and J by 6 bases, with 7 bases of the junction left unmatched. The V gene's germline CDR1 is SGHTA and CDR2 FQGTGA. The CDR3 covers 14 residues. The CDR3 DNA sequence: TGTGCCAGCAGCTCGGCAGGACAGGGACATGGCTACACCTTC. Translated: CASSSAGQGHGYTF.

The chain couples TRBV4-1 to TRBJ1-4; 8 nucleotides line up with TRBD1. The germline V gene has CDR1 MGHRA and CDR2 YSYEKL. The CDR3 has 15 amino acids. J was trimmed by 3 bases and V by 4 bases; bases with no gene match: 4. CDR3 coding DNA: TGCGCCAGCAGCCCGCAGGGGGCGCCTAATGAAAAACTGTTTTTT. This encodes CASSPQGAPNEKLFF.

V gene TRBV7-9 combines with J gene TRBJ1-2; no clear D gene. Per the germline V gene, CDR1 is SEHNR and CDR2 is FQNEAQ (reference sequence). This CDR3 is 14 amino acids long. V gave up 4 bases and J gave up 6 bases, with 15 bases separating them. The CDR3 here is CASSSPNEGDGYTF. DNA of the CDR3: TGTGCCAGCAGCTCGCCGAATGAGGGAGATGGCTACACCTTC.